This T cell receptor beta chain was sequenced during a study of blood T cell repertoires in COVID-19. Across the study: From the United States, Italy and Spain came samples of acute and convalescent COVID-19. Sample material is recorded as cDNA or gDNA derived from T cells, B-cell-depleted T cells, or PBMCs.

Study processing details: The authors estimated nucleated cell counts from reference gene primer amplification. TCRdb's table, derived via immunoSEQ multiplex PCR, lists solely in-frame clones and lacks some. D and trimming were read from the DNA, whereas the V and J calls and clone size are those reported in that table. The sample has some 350,000 clones; around 88% are singletons. This CDR3 spans 16 amino acids. CDR1 and CDR2 (germline): GTSNPN, SVGIG (reference sequence). Trimming took off 0 bases at V and 4 bases at J, with 18 bases between the two ends. The receptor was derived from a man aged 30-40 years with active or convalescent COVID-19. The material sequenced was peripheral blood. This chain joins TRBV30 and TRBJ1-1, with TRBD1 as a possible D gene (6 bases). The CDR3 region has the DNA TGTGCCTGGAGTGTAGGGGGACGTGGGGTGAGCACTGAAGCTTTCTTT. This codes for CAWSVGGRGVSTEAFF.